This TCR beta chain was identified during a study of control samples from healthy donors and cancer patients. Sequencing used immunoSEQ multiplex PCR; TCRdb keeps in-frame clones, though not all of them. The data hold some 150,000 clones, with about 94% observed a single time. V dropped 8 bases and J dropped 1; count of bases not matched to a gene: 10. CDR1 is LNHDA and CDR2 is SQIVND in the germline V gene (reference sequence). The CDR3 length is 16 residues. This receptor was taken from a man aged 40-49 years in good health. The sequencing input was blood. V and J are TRBV19 and TRBJ1-5; TRBD1 matches 8 bases. CDR3 nucleotides: TGTGCCAGTGAACGACAGGGGAGTAGGAGCAATCAGCCCCAGCATTTT. Translated: CASERQGSRSNQPQHF. Full variable domain (rest looked up from reference TRBV19 and TRBJ1-5): DGGITQSPKYLFRKEGQNVTLSCEQNLNHDAMYWYRQDPGQGLRLIYYSQIVNDFQKGDIAEGYSVSREKKESFPLTVTSAQKNPTAFYLCASERQGSRSNQPQHFGDGTRLSIL.